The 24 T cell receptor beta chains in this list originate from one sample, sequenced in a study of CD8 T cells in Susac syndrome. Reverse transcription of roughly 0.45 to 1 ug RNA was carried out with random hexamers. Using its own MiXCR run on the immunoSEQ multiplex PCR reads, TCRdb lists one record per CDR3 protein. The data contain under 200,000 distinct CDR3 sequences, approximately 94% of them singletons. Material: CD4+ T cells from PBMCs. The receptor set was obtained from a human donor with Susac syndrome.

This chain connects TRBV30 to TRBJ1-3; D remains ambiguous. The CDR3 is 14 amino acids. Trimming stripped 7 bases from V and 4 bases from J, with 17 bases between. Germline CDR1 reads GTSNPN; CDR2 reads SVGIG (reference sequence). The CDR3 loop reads CALGAEGSGNTIYF. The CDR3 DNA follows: TGTGCCTTGGGAGCGGAGGGCTCCGGAAACACCATATATTTT.

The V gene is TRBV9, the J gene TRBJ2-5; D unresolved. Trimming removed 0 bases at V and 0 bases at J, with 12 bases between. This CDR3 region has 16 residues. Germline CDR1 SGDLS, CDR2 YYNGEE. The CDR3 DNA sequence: TGTGCCAGCAGCGTAGCTACGGGTTCGTACCAAGAGACCCAGTACTTC. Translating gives CASSVATGSYQETQYF.

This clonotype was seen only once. CDR3 in amino acids: CSATAPTGEYGYTF. The CDR3 DNA reads TGCAGTGCTACCGCCCCGACAGGGGAGTATGGCTACACCTTC. The chain combines TRBV20-1 with TRBJ1-2; 8 bases agree with TRBD1. V dropped 4 bases and J dropped 5; count of bases not matched to a gene: 9. The germline V gene has CDR1 DFQATT and CDR2 SNEGSKA (reference sequence). The CDR3 is 14 amino acids.

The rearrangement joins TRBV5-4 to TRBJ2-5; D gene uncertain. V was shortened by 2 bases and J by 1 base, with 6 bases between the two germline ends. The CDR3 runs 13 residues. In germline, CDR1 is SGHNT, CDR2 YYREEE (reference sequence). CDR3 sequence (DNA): TGTGCCAGCAGCTTAACGACCCAAGAGACCCAGTACTTC. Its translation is CASSLTTQETQYF.

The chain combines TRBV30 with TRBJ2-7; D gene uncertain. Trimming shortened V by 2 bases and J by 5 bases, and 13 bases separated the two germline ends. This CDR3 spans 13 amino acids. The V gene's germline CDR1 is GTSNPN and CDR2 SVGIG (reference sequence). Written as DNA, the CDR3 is TGTGCCTGGAGTTTAGTTCCGTTGGACGAGCAGTACTTC. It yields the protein CAWSLVPLDEQYF.

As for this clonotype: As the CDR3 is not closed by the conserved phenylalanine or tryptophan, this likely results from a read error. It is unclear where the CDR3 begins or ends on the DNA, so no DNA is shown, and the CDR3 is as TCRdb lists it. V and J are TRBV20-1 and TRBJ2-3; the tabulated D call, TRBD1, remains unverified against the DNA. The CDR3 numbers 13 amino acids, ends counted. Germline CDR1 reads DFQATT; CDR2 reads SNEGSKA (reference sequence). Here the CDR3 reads CSARTDRDRTTEI.

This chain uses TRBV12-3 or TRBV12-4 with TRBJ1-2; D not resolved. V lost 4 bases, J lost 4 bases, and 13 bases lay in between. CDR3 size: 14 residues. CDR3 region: CASSYDDGFYGYTF. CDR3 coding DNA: TGTGCCAGCAGTTACGACGATGGTTTCTATGGCTACACCTTC.

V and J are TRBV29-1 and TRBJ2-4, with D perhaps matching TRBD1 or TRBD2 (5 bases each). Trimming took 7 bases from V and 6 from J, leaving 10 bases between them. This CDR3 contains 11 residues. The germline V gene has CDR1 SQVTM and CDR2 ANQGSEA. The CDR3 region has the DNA TGCAGCGCGAGGGACCTAAACATTCAGTACTTC. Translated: CSARDLNIQYF.

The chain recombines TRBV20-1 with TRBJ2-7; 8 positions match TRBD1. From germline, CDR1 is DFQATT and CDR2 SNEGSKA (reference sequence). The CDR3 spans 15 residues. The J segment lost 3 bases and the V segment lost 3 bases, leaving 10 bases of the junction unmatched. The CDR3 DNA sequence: TGCAGTGCTAGTGTTCAGGACAGGGTAGGCTACGAGCAGTACGTC. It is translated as CSASVQDRVGYEQYV.

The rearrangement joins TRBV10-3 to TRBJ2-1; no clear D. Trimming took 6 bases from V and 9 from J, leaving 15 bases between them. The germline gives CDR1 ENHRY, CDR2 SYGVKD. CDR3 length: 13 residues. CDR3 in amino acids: CAIRGGDFGEQFF. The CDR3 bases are TGTGCCATCAGAGGTGGGGATTTCGGTGAGCAGTTCTTC.

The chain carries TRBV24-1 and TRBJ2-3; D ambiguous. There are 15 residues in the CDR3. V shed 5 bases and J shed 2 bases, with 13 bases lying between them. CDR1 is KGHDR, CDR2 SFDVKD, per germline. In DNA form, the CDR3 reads TGTGCCACCAGTGGACCCCAGGCTGTCACAGATACGCAGTATTTT. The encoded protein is CATSGPQAVTDTQYF.

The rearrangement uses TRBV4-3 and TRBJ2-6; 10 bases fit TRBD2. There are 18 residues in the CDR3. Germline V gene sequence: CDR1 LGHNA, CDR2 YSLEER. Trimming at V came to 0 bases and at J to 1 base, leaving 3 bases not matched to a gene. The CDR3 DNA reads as TGCGCCAGCAGCCAAGAGGCTAGCGGGAGATCTGGGGCCAACGTCCTGACTTTC. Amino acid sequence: CASSQEASGRSGANVLTF.

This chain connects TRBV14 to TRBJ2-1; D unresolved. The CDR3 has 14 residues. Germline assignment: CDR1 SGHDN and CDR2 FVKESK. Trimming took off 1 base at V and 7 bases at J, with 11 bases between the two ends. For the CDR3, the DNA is TGTGCCAGCAGCCAAGGAGGTCCGCGGAATGAGCAGTTCTTC. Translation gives CASSQGGPRNEQFF.

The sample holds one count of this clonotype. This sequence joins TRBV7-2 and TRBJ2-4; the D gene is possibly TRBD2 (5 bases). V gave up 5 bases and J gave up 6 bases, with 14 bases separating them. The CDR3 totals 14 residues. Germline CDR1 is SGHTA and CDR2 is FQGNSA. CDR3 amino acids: CASSPLGGLNIQYF. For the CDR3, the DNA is TGTGCCAGCAGCCCGCTTGGCGGGCTAAACATTCAGTACTTC. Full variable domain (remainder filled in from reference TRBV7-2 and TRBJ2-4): GAGVSQSPSNKVTEKGKDVELRCDPISGHTALYWYRQSLGQGLEFLIYFQGNSAPDKSGLPSDRFSAERTGGSVSTLTIQRTQQEDSAVYLCASSPLGGLNIQYFGAGTRLSVL.

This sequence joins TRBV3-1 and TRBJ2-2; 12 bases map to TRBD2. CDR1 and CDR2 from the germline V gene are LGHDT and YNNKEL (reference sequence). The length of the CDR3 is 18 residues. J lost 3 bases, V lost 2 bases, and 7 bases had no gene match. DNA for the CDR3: TGTGCCAGCAGCCAACACCCAAGACTAGCGGGGGACACCGGGGAGCTGTTTTTT. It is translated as CASSQHPRLAGDTGELFF.

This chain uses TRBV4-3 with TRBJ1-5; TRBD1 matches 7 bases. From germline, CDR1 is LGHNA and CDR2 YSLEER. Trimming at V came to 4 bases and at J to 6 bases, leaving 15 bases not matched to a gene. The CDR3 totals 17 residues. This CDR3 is CASSPSTIGGGSQPQHF. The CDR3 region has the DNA TGCGCCAGCAGCCCATCAACGATCGGAGGGGGCTCTCAGCCCCAGCATTTT.

CDR3 in DNA: TGCAGCGCAACCCGGGACGGAAACATTCAGTACTTC. Its protein is CSATRDGNIQYF. The chain carries TRBV29-1 and TRBJ2-4, with D perhaps being TRBD1 or TRBD2 (5 bases each). The V gene lost 7 bases and the J gene lost 6 bases, with 13 bases spanning the gap. This CDR3 is built from 12 residues. Germline V lookup: CDR1 SQVTM, CDR2 ANQGSEA.

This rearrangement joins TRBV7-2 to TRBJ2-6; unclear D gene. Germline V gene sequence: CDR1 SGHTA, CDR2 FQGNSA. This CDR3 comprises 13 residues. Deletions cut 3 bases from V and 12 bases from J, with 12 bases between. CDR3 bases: TGTGCCAGCAGCTTGAAGAGAAAATCCGTCCTGACTTTC. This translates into CASSLKRKSVLTF.

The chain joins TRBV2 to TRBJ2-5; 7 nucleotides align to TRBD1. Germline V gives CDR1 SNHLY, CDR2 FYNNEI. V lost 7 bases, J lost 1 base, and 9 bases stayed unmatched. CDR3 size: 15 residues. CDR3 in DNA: TGTGCCAGCAACACCCGACAGGGCCGCCAAGAGACCCAGTACTTC. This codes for CASNTRQGRQETQYF.

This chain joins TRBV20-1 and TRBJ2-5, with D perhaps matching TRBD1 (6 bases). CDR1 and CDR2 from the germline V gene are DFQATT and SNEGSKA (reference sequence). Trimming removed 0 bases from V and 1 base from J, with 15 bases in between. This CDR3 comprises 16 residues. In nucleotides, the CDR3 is TGCAGTGCTAGAGAGCAGGGACAAGCCCTCCAAGAGACCCAGTACTTC. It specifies CSAREQGQALQETQYF.

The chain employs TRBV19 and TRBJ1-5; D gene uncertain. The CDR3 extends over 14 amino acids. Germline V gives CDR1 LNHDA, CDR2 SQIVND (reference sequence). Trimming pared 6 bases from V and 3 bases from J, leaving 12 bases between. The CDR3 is CASRIRQFNQPQHF. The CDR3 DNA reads TGTGCCAGTAGGATCAGGCAATTCAATCAGCCCCAGCATTTT.

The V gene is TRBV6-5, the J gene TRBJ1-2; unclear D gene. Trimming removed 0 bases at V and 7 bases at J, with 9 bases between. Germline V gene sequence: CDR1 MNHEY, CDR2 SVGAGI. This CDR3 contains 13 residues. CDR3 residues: CASSYSQRLGYTF. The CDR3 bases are TGTGCCAGCAGTTACTCTCAGCGGCTTGGCTACACCTTC.

The CDR3 spells CASSLVQYQETQYF. CDR3 nucleotide sequence: TGTGCCAGCAGCTTAGTCCAATACCAAGAGACCCAGTACTTC. The chain couples TRBV7-9 to TRBJ2-5; D is ambiguous. This CDR3 is 14 amino acids long. V was pared by 1 base and J by 0 bases, with 6 bases between. Germline loops: CDR1 SEHNR, CDR2 FQNEAQ (reference sequence).

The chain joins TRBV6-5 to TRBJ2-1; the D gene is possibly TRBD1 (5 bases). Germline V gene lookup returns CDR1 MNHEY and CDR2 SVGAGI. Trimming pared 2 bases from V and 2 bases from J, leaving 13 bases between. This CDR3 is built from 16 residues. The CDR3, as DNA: TGTGCCAGCAGTTACCGTAGACAGTTTCCCTACAATGAGCAGTTCTTC. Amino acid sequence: CASSYRRQFPYNEQFF.